Described below is a single TCR beta chain sequence and its context. These data originate in a study of control samples from healthy donors and cancer patients. Some clones are missing from TCRdb's copy, which holds only in-frame ones; the method was immunoSEQ multiplex PCR. The sample holds about 93,000 clones, around 90% seen once. The CDR3 has 15 amino acids. Trimming stripped 0 bases from V and 4 bases from J, with 12 bases between. Germline CDR1 MNHNS, CDR2 SASEGT. Sequenced: blood. The clonotype comes from a woman in her 70s in good health. The gene calls are TRBV6-1 and TRBJ1-2; D is uncertain. CDR3 nucleotides: TGTGCCAGCAGTGAAGCGACGGGAGAGGGCTATGGCTACACCTTC. Amino acids: CASSEATGEGYGYTF.